This T cell receptor beta chain is from a study of blood T cell repertoires in COVID-19. Study-wide context: COVID-19 samples, acute and convalescent, were from the United States, Italy and Spain. PBMCs, B-cell-depleted T cells, or T cells provided the cDNA or gDNA that made up the material.

Symptom resolution, clearance, or two negative PCRs marked the recovered donors of Cohort 3. Repertoires were generated with immunoSEQ multiplex PCR, while TCRdb's copy carries only in-frame clones and drops some. The sample lists just over 300,000 clones; more than 75% were seen once. CDR3 length: 16 residues. V was clipped by 4 bases and J by 0 bases; unmatched bases: 5. The germline gives CDR1 LNHDA, CDR2 SQIVND (reference sequence). Sequencing was performed on PBMCs or T cells enriched from blood (not recorded which). The V and J genes are TRBV19 and TRBJ1-3; TRBD1 agrees at 8 bases. The clonotype originates from a man under 40 who had recovered from COVID-19. CDR3 in amino acids: CASSTQGAYSGNTIYF. The CDR3 DNA reads as TGTGCCAGTAGTACGCAGGGGGCATACTCTGGAAACACCATATATTTT.